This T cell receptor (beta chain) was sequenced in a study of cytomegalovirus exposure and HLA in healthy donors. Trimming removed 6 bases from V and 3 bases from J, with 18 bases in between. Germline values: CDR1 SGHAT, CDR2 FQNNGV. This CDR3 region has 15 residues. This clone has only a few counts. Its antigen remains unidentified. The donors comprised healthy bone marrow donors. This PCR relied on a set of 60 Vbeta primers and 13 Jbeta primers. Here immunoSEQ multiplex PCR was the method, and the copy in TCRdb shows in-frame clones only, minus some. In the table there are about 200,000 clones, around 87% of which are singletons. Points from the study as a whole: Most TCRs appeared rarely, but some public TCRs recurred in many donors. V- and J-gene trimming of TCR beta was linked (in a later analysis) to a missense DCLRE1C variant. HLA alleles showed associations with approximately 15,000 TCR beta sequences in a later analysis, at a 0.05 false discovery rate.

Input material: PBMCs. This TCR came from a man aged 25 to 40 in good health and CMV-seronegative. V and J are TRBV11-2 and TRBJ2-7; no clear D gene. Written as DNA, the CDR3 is TGTGCCAGCAGTGTATCGGCGGAAAGCTACTACGAGCAGTACTTC. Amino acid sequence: CASSVSAESYYEQYF. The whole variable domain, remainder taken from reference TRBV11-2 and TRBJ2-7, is EAGVAQSPRYKIIEKRQSVAFWCNPISGHATLYWYQQILGQGPKLLIQFQNNGVVDDSQLPKDRFSAERLKGVDSTLKIQPAKLEDSAVYLCASSVSAESYYEQYFGPGTRLTVT.